This record looks at one TCR beta chain sequence and its context. This CDR3 contains 16 residues. In germline, CDR1 is SEHNR, CDR2 FQNEAQ (reference sequence). With 0 bases clipped from V and 8 bases from J, the junction kept 10 bases outside the gene matches. The data derive from a study of cytomegalovirus exposure and HLA in healthy donors. 60 Vbeta and 13 Jbeta primers were used in PCR. The method was immunoSEQ multiplex PCR; TCRdb's version includes in-frame clones alone and lacks a portion of them. The sample records 130,000 to 150,000 clones, about three quarters being singletons. V usage is TRBV7-9 and J usage is TRBJ1-2, with 9 bases matching TRBD1. The sequenced sample consisted of PBMCs. This TCR derives from a man younger than 35 in good health and CMV-seronegative. CDR3 loop: CASSLAGPTGGPGYTF. The CDR3 DNA reads TGTGCCAGCAGCTTAGCGGGGCCGACAGGGGGTCCGGGCTACACCTTC.